One TCR beta chain is described in this entry. In the original processing: Researchers report that nucleated cell counts were estimated from reference gene primer amplification. Measured with immunoSEQ multiplex PCR; TCRdb has only the in-frame clones, and not every one. V and J calls and clone size are as listed in that table; D and trimming were resolved from the DNA. The data hold some 150,000 clones, with about 89% observed a single time. The data originate from a study of blood T cell repertoires in COVID-19. Across the study: Sources were T cells, B-cell-depleted T cells, or PBMCs; the material itself was cDNA or gDNA.

The V gene's germline CDR1 is SGHVS and CDR2 FQNEAQ. CDR3 length: 13 residues. V was trimmed by 0 bases and J by 2 bases, leaving 4 bases between them. The receptor was isolated from a man between 60 and 75 years old with acute or convalescent COVID-19. Sequenced sample: peripheral blood. This sequence joins TRBV7-8 and TRBJ1-1; D gene ambiguous. CDR3 in amino acids: CASSLAPNTEAFF. The CDR3 DNA is TGTGCCAGCAGCTTAGCCCCTAACACTGAAGCTTTCTTT.